This T cell receptor (beta chain) originates from a study of early T cells in non-severe SARS-CoV-2 infection. This clonotype was seen at least ten times. V gave up 2 bases and J gave up 4 bases, with 12 bases separating them. CDR1 GTSNPN and CDR2 SVGIG come from the germline V gene (reference sequence). The CDR3 spans 13 residues. The TCR library protocol was used to attach unique molecular identifiers. These identifiers were attached to individual cDNA molecules. TCRdb reanalysed the 5' RACE reads using MiXCR and keeps one entry per CDR3 protein. The sample has around 45,000 distinct CDR3 sequences; over 3% are singletons.

Sequencing input: whole blood. The chain combines TRBV30 with TRBJ2-7; D may be TRBD2 (6 bases). This receptor was taken from an adult who was a healthcare worker with PCR-confirmed SARS-CoV-2 infection or an uninfected control (not recorded which). CDR3 bases: TGTGCCTGGAGTCCCGGGAGAGGATACGAGCAGTACTTC. Encoded protein: CAWSPGRGYEQYF. Using reference TRBV30 and TRBJ2-7 for the parts outside the CDR3, the full variable domain is SQTIHQWPATLVQPVGSPLSLECTVEGTSNPNLYWYRQAAGRGLQLLFYSVGIGQISSEVPQNLSASRPQDRQFILSSKKLLLSDSGFYLCAWSPGRGYEQYFGPGTRLTVT.